Following are 7 T cell receptor beta chains from one sample sequenced in a study of T-cell memory formation after mild COVID-19. TCRdb reprocessed the 5' RACE reads with MiXCR, giving one entry per CDR3 protein. The sample contains 250,000 to 350,000 distinct CDR3 sequences, 15% to 20% of which appear only once. The sample taken for sequencing was PBMCs or a T cell subset sorted from them (not recorded which). Receptors originate from a man between 18 and 29 years old who had mild COVID-19 (a few samples of this study predate the infection). Cell type and time point are not known.

The chain employs TRBV12-3 or TRBV12-4 and TRBJ2-5; D tentatively reads TRBD1 or TRBD2 (6 bases each). Trimming removed 3 bases at V and 5 bases at J, with 13 bases between. This CDR3 region has 14 residues. CDR3 sequence reads: CASSFFTGRETQYF. Written as DNA, the CDR3 is TGTGCCAGCAGTTTTTTTACAGGGAGGGAGACCCAGTACTTC.

Only a few counts were recorded for this clonotype. The chain couples TRBV18 to TRBJ1-1; a weak D match, TRBD1 (5 bases). The CDR3 consists of 14 residues. CDR1 is KGHSH and CDR2 is LQKENI in the germline V gene. Trimming left V 2 bases short and J 1 base short, with 8 bases between. CDR3 in DNA: TGTGCCAGCTCACCAGGGGGTCGGAACACTGAAGCTTTCTTT. Its translation: CASSPGGRNTEAFF.

This clonotype showed up just a few times. The chain couples TRBV11-2 to TRBJ2-3, with 12 positions matching TRBD2. J gave up 4 bases and V 4 bases, and 3 bases lay outside the gene matches. The CDR3 loop spans 15 amino acids. The germline V gene has CDR1 SGHAT and CDR2 FQNNGV. This chain's CDR3 is CASSWTSGAADTQYF. CDR3 nucleotides: TGTGCCAGCAGCTGGACTAGCGGGGCTGCAGATACGCAGTATTTT.

This clonotype has more than one count but fewer than ten. V is TRBV12-3 or TRBV12-4 and J is TRBJ2-5, with D tentatively TRBD2 (5 bases). Trimming cost V 2 bases and J 4 bases, with 17 bases left between them. The CDR3 has 16 residues. CDR3 residues: CASSLRGGVSGETQYF. The DNA for the CDR3 is TGTGCCAGCAGTTTACGGGGTGGGGTCTCGGGAGAGACCCAGTACTTC.

The genes are TRBV7-7 and TRBJ2-1; D is perhaps TRBD1 (5 bases). The V and J ends lost 6 bases and 5 bases respectively, with 14 bases between them. Germline CDR1 SSHAT, CDR2 FNYEAQ (reference sequence). The CDR3 loop spans 14 amino acids. This CDR3 reads CASSRQGDDNEQFF. CDR3 DNA: TGTGCCAGCAGTCGTCAGGGCGACGACAATGAGCAGTTCTTC. Combining the CDR3 with reference TRBV7-7 and TRBJ2-1 gives the whole variable domain GAGVSQSPRYKVTKRGQDVTLRCDPISSHATLYWYQQALGQGPEFLTYFNYEAQPDKSGLPSDRFSAERPEGSISTLTIQRTEQRDSAMYRCASSRQGDDNEQFFGPGTRLTVL.

The genes are TRBV19 and TRBJ2-2; tentatively, D is TRBD1 or TRBD2 (5 bases each). The CDR3 loop spans 19 amino acids. Germline V gene data show CDR1 as LNHDA and CDR2 as SQIVND (reference sequence). V dropped 5 bases and J dropped 0 bases, with 22 bases sitting between them. The CDR3 DNA is TGTGCCAGTAGTTCGGTCGGGGCTGGAACGATGCCGAACACCGGGGAGCTGTTTTTT. This translates into CASSSVGAGTMPNTGELFF. Drawing the rest from reference TRBV19 and TRBJ2-2, the complete variable domain is DGGITQSPKYLFRKEGQNVTLSCEQNLNHDAMYWYRQDPGQGLRLIYYSQIVNDFQKGDIAEGYSVSREKKESFPLTVTSAQKNPTAFYLCASSSVGAGTMPNTGELFFGEGSRLTVL.

This clonotype turned up a few times. This chain connects TRBV5-1 to TRBJ2-3; tentative D call: TRBD1 (6 bases). V was trimmed by 5 bases and J by 0 bases, leaving 13 bases between them. Germline V gene sequence: CDR1 SGHRS, CDR2 YFSETQ. The CDR3 is 15 amino acids. CDR3: CASSPGATSTDTQYF. The CDR3 coding sequence is TGCGCCAGCAGTCCAGGGGCTACTAGCACAGATACGCAGTATTTT.